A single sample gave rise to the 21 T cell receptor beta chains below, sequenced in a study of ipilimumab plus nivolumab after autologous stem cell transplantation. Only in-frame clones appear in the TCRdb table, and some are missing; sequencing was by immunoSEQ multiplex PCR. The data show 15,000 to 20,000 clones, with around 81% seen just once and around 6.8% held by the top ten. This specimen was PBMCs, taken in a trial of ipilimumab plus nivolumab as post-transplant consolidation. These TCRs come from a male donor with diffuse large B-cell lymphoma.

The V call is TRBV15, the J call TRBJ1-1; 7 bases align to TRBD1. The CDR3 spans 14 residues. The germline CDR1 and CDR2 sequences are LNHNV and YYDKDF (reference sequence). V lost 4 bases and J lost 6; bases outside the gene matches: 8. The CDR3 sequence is CATSNRQGIAEAFF. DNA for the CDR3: TGTGCCACCAGCAACCGACAGGGTATCGCTGAAGCTTTCTTT.

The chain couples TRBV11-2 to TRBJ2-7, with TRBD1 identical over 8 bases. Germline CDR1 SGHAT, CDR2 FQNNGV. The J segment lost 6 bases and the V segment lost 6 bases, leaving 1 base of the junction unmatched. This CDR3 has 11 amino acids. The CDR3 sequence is CASRTGAEQYF. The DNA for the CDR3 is TGTGCCAGCAGGACAGGGGCCGAGCAGTACTTC.

The CDR3 nucleotides are TGTGCCAGCAGTGAGAGGGGGCTTACTGAAGCTTTCTTT. It translates to CASSERGLTEAFF. V and J are TRBV2 and TRBJ1-1; 7 bases are shared with TRBD1. Germline CDR1 reads SNHLY; CDR2 reads FYNNEI. This CDR3 is built from 13 residues. V was clipped by 3 bases and J by 5 bases; unmatched bases: 3.

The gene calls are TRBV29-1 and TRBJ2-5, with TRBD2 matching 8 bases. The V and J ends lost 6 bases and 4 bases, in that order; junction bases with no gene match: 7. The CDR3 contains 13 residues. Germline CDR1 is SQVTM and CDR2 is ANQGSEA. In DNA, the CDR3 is TGCAGCGTAGGGGGGCTAGCGGGAGAGACCCAGTACTTC. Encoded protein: CSVGGLAGETQYF.

CDR3 protein: CASSLSKAGTESNQPQHF. As DNA, the CDR3 is TGTGCCAGCAGCTTATCGAAAGCCGGGACGGAGAGCAATCAGCCCCAGCATTTT. The chain recombines TRBV11-3 with TRBJ1-5, with D possibly TRBD1 on 5 matching bases. The CDR3 totals 18 residues. V lost 2 bases and J 1 base, leaving 18 bases between the germline ends. The V gene's germline CDR1 is SGHNT and CDR2 YENEEA.

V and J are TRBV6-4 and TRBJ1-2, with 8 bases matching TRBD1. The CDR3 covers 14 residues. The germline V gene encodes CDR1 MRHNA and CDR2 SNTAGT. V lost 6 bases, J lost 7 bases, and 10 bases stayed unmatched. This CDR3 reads CASSQSGQGAGYTF. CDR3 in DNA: TGTGCCAGCAGCCAATCCGGACAGGGTGCTGGCTACACCTTC.

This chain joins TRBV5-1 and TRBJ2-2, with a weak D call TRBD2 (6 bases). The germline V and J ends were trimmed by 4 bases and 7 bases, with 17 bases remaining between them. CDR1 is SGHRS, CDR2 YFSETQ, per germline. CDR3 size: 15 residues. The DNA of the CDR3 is TGCGCCAGCAGCCCGGCGGGGCTGCTAGGCGGGGAGCTGTTTTTT. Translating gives CASSPAGLLGGELFF.

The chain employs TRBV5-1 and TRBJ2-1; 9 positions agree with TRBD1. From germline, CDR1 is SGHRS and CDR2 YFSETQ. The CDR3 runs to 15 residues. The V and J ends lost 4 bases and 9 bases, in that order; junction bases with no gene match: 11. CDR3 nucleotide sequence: TGCGCCAGCAGCGAAACAGGGGGCCAATGGGGTGAGCAGTTCTTC. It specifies CASSETGGQWGEQFF.

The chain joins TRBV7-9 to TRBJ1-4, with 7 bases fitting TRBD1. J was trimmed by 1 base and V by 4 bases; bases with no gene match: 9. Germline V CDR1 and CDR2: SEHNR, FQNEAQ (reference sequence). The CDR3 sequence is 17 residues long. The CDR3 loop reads CASSSWEGARTNEKLFF. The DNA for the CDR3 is TGTGCCAGCAGCTCCTGGGAGGGGGCGCGAACTAATGAAAAACTGTTTTTT.

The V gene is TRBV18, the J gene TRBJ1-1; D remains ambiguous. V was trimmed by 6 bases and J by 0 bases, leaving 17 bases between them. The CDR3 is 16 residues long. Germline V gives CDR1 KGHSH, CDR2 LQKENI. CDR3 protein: CASSFRIVGMNTEAFF. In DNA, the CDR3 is TGTGCCAGCTCCTTCCGGATTGTGGGTATGAACACTGAAGCTTTCTTT. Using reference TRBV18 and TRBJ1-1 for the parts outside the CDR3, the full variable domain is NAGVMQNPRHLVRRRGQEARLRCSPMKGHSHVYWYRQLPEEGLKFMVYLQKENIIDESGMPKERFSAEFPKEGPSILRIQQVVRGDSAAYFCASSFRIVGMNTEAFFGQGTRLTVV.

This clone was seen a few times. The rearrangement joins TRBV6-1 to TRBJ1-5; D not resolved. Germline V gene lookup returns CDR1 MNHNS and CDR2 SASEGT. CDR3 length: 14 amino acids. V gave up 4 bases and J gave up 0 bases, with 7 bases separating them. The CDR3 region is CASSGEFSNQPQHF. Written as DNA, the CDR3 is TGTGCCAGCAGTGGGGAGTTTAGCAATCAGCCCCAGCATTTT.

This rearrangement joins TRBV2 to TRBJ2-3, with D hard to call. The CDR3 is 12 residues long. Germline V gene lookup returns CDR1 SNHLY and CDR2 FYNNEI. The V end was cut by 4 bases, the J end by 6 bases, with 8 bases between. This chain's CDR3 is CASSGQPDTQYF. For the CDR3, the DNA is TGTGCCAGCAGTGGTCAACCGGATACGCAGTATTTT.

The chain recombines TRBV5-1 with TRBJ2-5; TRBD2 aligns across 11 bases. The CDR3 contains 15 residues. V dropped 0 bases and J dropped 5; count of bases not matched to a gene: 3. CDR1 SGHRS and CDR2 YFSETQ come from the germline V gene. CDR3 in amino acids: CASSLDTSGGETQYF. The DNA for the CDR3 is TGCGCCAGCAGCTTGGATACTAGCGGGGGTGAGACCCAGTACTTC.

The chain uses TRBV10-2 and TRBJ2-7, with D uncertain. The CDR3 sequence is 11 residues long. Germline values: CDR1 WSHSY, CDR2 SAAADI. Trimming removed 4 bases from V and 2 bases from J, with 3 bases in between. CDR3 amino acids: CASSGAYEQYF. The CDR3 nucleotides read TGCGCCAGCAGTGGGGCCTACGAGCAGTACTTC.

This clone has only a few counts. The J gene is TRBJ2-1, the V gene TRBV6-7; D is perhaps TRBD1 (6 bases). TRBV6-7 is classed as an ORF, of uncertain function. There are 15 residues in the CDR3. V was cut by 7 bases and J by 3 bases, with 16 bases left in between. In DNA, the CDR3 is TGTGCCAGCACCCTAAGGGACACAAGCTACAATGAGCAGTTCTTC. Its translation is CASTLRDTSYNEQFF.

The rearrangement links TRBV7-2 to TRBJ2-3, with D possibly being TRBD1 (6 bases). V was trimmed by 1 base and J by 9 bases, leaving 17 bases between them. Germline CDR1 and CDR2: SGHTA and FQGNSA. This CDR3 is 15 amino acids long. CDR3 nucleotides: TGTGCCAGCAGCTTAGAGGGGACATCGAGGAGAACGCAGTATTTT. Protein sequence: CASSLEGTSRRTQYF.

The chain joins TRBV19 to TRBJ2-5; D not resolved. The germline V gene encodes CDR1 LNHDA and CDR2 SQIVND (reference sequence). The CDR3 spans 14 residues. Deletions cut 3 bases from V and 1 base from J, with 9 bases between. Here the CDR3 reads CASSMVGPQETQYF. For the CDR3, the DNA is TGTGCCAGTAGTATGGTCGGGCCCCAAGAGACCCAGTACTTC.

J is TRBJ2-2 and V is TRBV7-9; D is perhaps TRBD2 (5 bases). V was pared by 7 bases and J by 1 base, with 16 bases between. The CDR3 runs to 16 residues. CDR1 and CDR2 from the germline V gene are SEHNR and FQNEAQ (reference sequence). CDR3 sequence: CASTSVSGLNTGELFF. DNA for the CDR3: TGTGCCAGCACCTCCGTCAGCGGTCTGAACACCGGGGAGCTGTTTTTT.

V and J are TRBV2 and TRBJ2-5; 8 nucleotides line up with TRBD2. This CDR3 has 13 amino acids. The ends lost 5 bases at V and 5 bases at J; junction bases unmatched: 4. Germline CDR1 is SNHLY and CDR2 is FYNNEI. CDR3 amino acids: CASSRTSTETQYF. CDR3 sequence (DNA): TGTGCCAGCAGTAGGACTAGCACGGAGACCCAGTACTTC.

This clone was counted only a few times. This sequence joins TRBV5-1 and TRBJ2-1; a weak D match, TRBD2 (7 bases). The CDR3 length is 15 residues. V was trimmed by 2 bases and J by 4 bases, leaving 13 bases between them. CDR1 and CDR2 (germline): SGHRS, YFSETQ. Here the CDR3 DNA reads TGCGCCAGCAGCTTTGGGGGGGACACTTACAATGAGCAGTTCTTC. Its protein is CASSFGGDTYNEQFF. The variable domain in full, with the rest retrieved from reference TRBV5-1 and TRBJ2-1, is KAGVTQTPRYLIKTRGQQVTLSCSPISGHRSVSWYQQTPGQGLQFLFEYFSETQRNKGNFPGRFSGRQFSNSRSEMNVSTLELGDSALYLCASSFGGDTYNEQFFGPGTRLTVL.

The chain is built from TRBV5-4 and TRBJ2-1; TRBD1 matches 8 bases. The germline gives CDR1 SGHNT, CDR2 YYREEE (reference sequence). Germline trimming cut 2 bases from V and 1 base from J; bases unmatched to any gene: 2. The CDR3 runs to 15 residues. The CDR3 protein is CASSLGQGSYNEQFF. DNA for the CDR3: TGTGCCAGCAGCTTAGGACAGGGATCCTACAATGAGCAGTTCTTC. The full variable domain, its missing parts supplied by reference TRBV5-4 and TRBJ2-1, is ETGVTQSPTHLIKTRGQQVTLRCSSQSGHNTVSWYQQALGQGPQFIFQYYREEENGRGNFPPRFSGLQFPNYSSELNVNALELDDSALYLCASSLGQGSYNEQFFGPGTRLTVL.